This T cell receptor (beta chain) was sequenced in a study of blood T cell repertoires in COVID-19. TCRdb's table, derived via immunoSEQ multiplex PCR, lists solely in-frame clones and lacks some. This table holds over 130,000 clones, 80% to 85% found once. Sequenced: peripheral blood. This receptor was identified in a woman of 80 years or more with acute or convalescent COVID-19.

Written as DNA, the CDR3 is TGTGCCAGCAGCCGGGGACAGCTTTATGGCTACACCTTC. It specifies CASSRGQLYGYTF. This sequence joins TRBV3-1 (or the pseudogene TRBV3-2) and TRBJ1-2, with TRBD1 identical over 7 bases. V gave up 4 bases and J gave up 5 bases; unmatched junction bases: 4. Germline CDR1 is LGHDT and CDR2 is YNNKEL (reference sequence). CDR3 length: 13 residues.